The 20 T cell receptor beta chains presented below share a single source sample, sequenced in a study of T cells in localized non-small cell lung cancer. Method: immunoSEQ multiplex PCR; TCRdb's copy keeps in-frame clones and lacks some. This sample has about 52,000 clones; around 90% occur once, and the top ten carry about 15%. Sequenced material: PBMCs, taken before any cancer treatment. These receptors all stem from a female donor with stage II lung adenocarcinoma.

The CDR3, as DNA: TGCGCCAGCAGCTTGGGACTAGCGGCCTACCAAGAGACCCAGTACTTC. Residues: CASSLGLAAYQETQYF. The chain has TRBV5-1 and TRBJ2-5; 9 nucleotides match TRBD2. The CDR3 runs 16 residues. Per the germline V gene, CDR1 is SGHRS and CDR2 is YFSETQ. The ends lost 0 bases at V and 0 bases at J; junction bases unmatched: 3.

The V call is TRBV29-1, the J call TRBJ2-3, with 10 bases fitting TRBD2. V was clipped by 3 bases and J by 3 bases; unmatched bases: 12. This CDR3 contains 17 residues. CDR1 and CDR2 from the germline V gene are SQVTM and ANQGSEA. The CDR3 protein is CSVDSQRGGLGTDTQYF. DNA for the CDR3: TGCAGCGTTGATAGCCAGCGGGGGGGCTTGGGGACAGATACGCAGTATTTT.

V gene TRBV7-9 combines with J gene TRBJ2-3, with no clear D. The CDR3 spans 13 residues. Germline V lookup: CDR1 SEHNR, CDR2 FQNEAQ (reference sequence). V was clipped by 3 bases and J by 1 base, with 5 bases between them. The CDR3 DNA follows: TGTGCCAGCAGCTTCCAAGGCACAGATACGCAGTATTTT. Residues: CASSFQGTDTQYF.

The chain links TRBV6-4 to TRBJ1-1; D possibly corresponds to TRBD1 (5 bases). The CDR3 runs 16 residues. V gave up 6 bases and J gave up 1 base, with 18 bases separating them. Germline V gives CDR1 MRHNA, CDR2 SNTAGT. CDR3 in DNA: TGTGCCAGCAGGGGCCACCCGGGACTGAGGAACACTGAAGCTTTCTTT. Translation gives CASRGHPGLRNTEAFF.

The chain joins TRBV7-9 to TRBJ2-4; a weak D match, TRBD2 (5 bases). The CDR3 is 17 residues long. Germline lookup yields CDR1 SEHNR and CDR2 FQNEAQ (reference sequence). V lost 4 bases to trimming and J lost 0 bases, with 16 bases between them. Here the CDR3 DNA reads TGTGCCAGCAGCTCCCTAACGGAGGTCCTAGCCAAAAACATTCAGTACTTC. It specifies CASSSLTEVLAKNIQYF.

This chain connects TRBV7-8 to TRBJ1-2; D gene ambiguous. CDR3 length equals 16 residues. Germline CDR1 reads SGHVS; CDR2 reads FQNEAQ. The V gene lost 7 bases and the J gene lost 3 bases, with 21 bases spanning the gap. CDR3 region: CASTQPQPSQDYGYTF. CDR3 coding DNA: TGTGCCAGCACCCAACCCCAGCCCAGCCAGGACTATGGCTACACCTTC.

The CDR3 sequence is CASSLAGQSYEQYF. The DNA for the CDR3 is TGCGCCAGCAGCTTGGCCGGACAATCCTACGAGCAGTACTTC. The rearrangement uses TRBV5-1 and TRBJ2-7; D is perhaps TRBD1 (5 bases). The CDR3 loop spans 14 amino acids. V was shortened by 0 bases and J by 1 base, with 8 bases between the two germline ends. Germline CDR1 is SGHRS and CDR2 is YFSETQ.

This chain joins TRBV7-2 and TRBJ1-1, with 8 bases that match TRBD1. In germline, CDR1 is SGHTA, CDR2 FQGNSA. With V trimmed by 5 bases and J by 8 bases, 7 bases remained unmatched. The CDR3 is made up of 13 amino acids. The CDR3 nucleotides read TGTGCCAGCAGCCTCCGGACAGGGTGGGAAGCTTTCTTT. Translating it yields CASSLRTGWEAFF.

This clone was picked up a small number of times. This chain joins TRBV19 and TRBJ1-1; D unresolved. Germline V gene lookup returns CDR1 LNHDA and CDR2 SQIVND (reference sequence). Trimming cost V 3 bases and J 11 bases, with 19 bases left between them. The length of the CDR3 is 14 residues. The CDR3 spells CASSIVGADSRAFF. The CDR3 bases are TGTGCCAGTAGTATCGTGGGCGCGGATTCTCGGGCTTTCTTT.

CDR3 sequence reads: CASSETGASSYNEQFF. The CDR3 region has the DNA TGTGCCAGCAGCGAGACAGGAGCGAGCTCCTACAATGAGCAGTTCTTC. The V and J genes are TRBV5-6 and TRBJ2-1, with D possibly being TRBD1 (6 bases). CDR1 is SGHDT and CDR2 is YYEEEE in the germline V gene. The CDR3 totals 16 residues. Trimming removed 4 bases from V and 0 bases from J, with 14 bases in between.

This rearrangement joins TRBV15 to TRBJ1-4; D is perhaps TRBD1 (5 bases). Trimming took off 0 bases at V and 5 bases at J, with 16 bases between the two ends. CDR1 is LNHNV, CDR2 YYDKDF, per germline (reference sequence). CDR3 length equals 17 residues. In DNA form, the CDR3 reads TGTGCCACCAGCAGAGATCTCGTGGAGGGGACGAATGAAAAACTGTTTTTT. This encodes CATSRDLVEGTNEKLFF.

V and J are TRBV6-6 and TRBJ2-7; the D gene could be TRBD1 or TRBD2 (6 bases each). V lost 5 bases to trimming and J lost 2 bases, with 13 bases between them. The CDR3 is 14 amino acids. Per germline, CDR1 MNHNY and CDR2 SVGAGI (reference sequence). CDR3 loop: CASSRPGGTYEQYF. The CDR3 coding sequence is TGTGCCAGCAGTCGCCCCGGGGGCACCTACGAGCAGTACTTC.

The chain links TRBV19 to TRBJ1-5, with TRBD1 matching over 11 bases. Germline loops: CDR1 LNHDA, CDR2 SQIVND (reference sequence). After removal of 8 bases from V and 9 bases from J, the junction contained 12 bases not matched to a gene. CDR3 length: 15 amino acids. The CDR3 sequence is CASSDPGQGEWPQHF. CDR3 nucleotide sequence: TGTGCCAGTTCTGACCCGGGACAGGGGGAATGGCCCCAGCATTTT.

CDR3 nucleotides: TGTGCCAGCAGCTTCCAGCAAATCACCGGGGAGCTGTTTTTT. Translated, it gives CASSFQQITGELFF. The chain has TRBV9 and TRBJ2-2; D is unclear. This CDR3 has 14 residues. From germline, CDR1 is SGDLS and CDR2 YYNGEE. V lost 4 bases, J lost 4 bases, and 11 bases lay in between.

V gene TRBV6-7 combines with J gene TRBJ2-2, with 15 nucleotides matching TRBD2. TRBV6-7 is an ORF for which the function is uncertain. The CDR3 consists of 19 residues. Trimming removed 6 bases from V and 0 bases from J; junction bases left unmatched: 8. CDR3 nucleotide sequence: TGTGCCAGCAGCTATGGGACTAGCGGGGGGTACGCGAACACCGGGGAGCTGTTTTTT. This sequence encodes CASSYGTSGGYANTGELFF.

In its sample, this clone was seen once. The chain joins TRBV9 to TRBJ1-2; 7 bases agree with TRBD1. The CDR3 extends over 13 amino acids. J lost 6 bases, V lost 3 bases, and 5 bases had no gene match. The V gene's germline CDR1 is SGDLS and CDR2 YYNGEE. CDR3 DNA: TGTGCCAGCAGCGAGCTACAGGGGAATGGCTACACCTTC. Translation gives CASSELQGNGYTF.

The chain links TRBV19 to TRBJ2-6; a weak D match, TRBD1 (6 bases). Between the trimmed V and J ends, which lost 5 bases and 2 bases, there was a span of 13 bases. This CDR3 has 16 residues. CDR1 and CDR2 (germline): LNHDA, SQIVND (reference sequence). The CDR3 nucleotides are TGTGCCAGTAGTCACACAGGGCGACCTGGGGCCAACGTCCTGACTTTC. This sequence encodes CASSHTGRPGANVLTF.

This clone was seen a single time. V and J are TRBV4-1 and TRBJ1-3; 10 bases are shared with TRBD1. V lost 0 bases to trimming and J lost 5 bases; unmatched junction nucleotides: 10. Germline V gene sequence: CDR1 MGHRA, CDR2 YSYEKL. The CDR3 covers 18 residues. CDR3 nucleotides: TGCGCCAGCAGCCAAGATGCTTCGGGACAGGGGTCTAGAAACACCATATATTTT. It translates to CASSQDASGQGSRNTIYF.

CDR3 protein: CASSLWTGTSYEQYF. In DNA form, the CDR3 reads TGTGCCAGCAGCTTATGGACAGGGACTTCCTACGAGCAGTACTTC. The chain recombines TRBV7-6 with TRBJ2-7, with TRBD1 matching 8 bases. CDR3 size: 15 residues. V was pared by 2 bases and J by 1 base, with 4 bases of the junction left unmatched. Germline-derived CDR1 and CDR2 are SGHVS and FNYEAQ.

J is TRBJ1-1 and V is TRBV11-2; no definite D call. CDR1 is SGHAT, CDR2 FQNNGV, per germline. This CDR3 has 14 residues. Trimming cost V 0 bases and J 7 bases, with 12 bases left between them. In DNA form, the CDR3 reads TGTGCCAGCAGCTTAGAGCACCGACGAGGTGAAGCTTTCTTT. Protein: CASSLEHRRGEAFF.